A selection of T cell receptor beta chains follows, all from one sample in a study of blood T cell repertoires in COVID-19. Profiled with immunoSEQ multiplex PCR; TCRdb holds only in-frame clones, not every one. The sample carries hundreds of thousands of clones, around 89% recorded once. The sequencing input was peripheral blood. The receptors derive from a man in his forties with acute or convalescent COVID-19. Both conserved end residues are part of each CDR3.

V | CDR3
TRBV10-3 | CAISESRDLNSNQPQHF
TRBV28 | CASSLGSGGDYGYTF
TRBV27 | CASSVKRTGEAFF
TRBV9 | CASSSPTGIRETQYF
TRBV4-1 | CASSQDWGEGEKLFF
TRBV7-7 | CASSPRSASSYNEQFF
TRBV30 | CAWKPGGSYNEQFF
TRBV19 | CASSLSTGSSYEQYF
TRBV5-5 | CASSLVSGRANEQFF
TRBV30 | CAWSDRPNQPQHF
TRBV3-1/TRBV3-2 | CASSQDSGSWSPLHF
TRBV9 | CASSVAGLAYGYTF
TRBV27 | CASSLLDMVEQFF
TRBV5-1 | CASQRLGLEDEQFF
TRBV6-5 | CASVRDSDFYEQYF
TRBV5-1 | CASSLGGGFPLKATDTQYF
TRBV18 | CASERENTEAFF
TRBV7-8 | CASSLEAGFVNEQFF
TRBV7-3 | CASSLTRLSGTEAFF
TRBV19 | CASQTGAHPSYNEQFF
TRBV19 | CASSGGLARDYNEQFF
TRBV19 | CASSDSPGGEQPQHF
TRBV27 | CASSLRDNLRRPEQETQYF
TRBV11-3 | CASSPLPFGSGTYNEQFF
TRBV27 | CASSYGRNYEQYF
TRBV6-5 | CASSYDFRVNEKLFF
TRBV28 | CASSFQQGAEGGHSNQPQHF
TRBV30 | CAWVRATYGYTF
TRBV29-1 | CSVEAGGSDYGYTF